This is a list of T cell receptor beta chains from one sample in a study of vaccination effects on CD4 cells after COVID-19. Using immunoSEQ multiplex PCR, the repertoire was profiled, and TCRdb retains in-frame clones only, with some absent. The data show around 30,000 clones, 60% to 75% seen once. Their cognate antigens are unknown. The specimen comprised CD4+ T cells from PBMCs cultured with HCoV-OC43 spike peptides, sampled after COVID-19 vaccination. Every receptor here comes from a human donor who received a COVID-19 vaccine. CDR3s include the opening cysteine and the closing phenylalanine or tryptophan. Each record gives: J gene, V gene, clone size, D gene, CDR3 DNA, CDR3 protein. The D gene is left open where the match is weak. Size tells how often a clone was seen (once, few, many) or the class of an expanded clone, and some rows leave it out.

TRBJ2-4	TRBV6-6	NA	TRBD1	TGTGCCAGCAGTTACGAGACAGGGGAAAACATTCAGTACTTC	CASSYETGENIQYF
TRBJ1-2	TRBV12-3/TRBV12-4	once	NA	TGTGCCAGCAGTTTTAACGGGGAAGGCTACACCTTC	CASSFNGEGYTF
TRBJ1-2	TRBV6-4	NA	NA	TGTGCCAGCAGCCCCGACTCTGGGGGGACGGGAGGCTACACCTTC	CASSPDSGGTGGYTF
TRBJ2-5	TRBV12-3/TRBV12-4	NA	NA	TGTGCCAGCGTGGGGGGCGGAGAGACCCAGTACTTC	CASVGGGETQYF
TRBJ1-2	TRBV5-1	NA	TRBD1	TGCGCCAGCAGCTTGGAGGGACAGGGGACACCCCGGGGCTACACCTTC	CASSLEGQGTPRGYTF
TRBJ2-1	TRBV10-3	NA	TRBD2	TGTGCCATCAGTACACTAGCGGGGCCTCGAAATGAGCAGTTCTTC	CAISTLAGPRNEQFF
TRBJ1-4	TRBV3-1/TRBV3-2	NA	TRBD1	TGTGCCAGCAGCCCGGGACAGGGGGCGAGGCGATATGAAAAACTGTTTTTT	CASSPGQGARRYEKLFF
TRBJ2-3	TRBV27	NA	NA	TGTGCCAGCAGACTAGGTGGCACAGATACGCAGTATTTT	CASRLGGTDTQYF
TRBJ2-7	TRBV18	NA	NA	TGTGCCAGCTCAACTGACAGCCTCGAGCAGTACTTC	CASSTDSLEQYF
TRBJ2-2	TRBV19	NA	TRBD2	TGTGCCAGTACCATCGGGGGGGGGATCGGGGAGCTGTTTTTT	CASTIGGGIGELFF